This TCR beta chain was obtained from a study of T cell responses to AZD1222 COVID-19 vaccine. Study-wide findings and caveats: Spike was spanned by vaccine-associated CD4 TCRs, with dominance at 160-218 and 743-854. Repertoire sampling happened only post peak T cell response.

Regarding this clone: Its antigen remains unidentified.

Pooled in the analysis were second doses at about 4 or about 12 weeks. The CDR3 loop spans 12 amino acids. V lost 2 bases and J lost 3, with 4 bases in between. Germline V gene sequence: CDR1 MNHNS, CDR2 SASEGT. Generated by immunoSEQ multiplex PCR, the TCRdb table keeps only in-frame clones and is missing some. The table has tens of thousands of clones, about 87% seen once. The source was peripheral blood, collected 28 days after the second AZD1222 dose. The receptor was isolated from an adult who received the AZD1222 COVID-19 vaccine. V gene TRBV6-1 combines with J gene TRBJ1-2; no clear D gene. CDR3 residues: CASSERDYGYTF. DNA for the CDR3: TGTGCCAGCAGTGAAAGGGACTATGGCTACACCTTC.